This TCR beta chain was identified in a study of blood T cell repertoires in COVID-19. Study summary: The United States, Italy and Spain were the sources of the acute and convalescent COVID-19 samples. From T cells, B-cell-depleted T cells, or PBMCs came the material, which was cDNA or gDNA.

CDR1 is SGHNT, CDR2 YYREEE, per germline (reference sequence). V lost 2 bases and J 4 bases, leaving 15 bases between the germline ends. This CDR3 contains 15 residues. The method was immunoSEQ multiplex PCR; TCRdb's version includes in-frame clones alone and lacks a portion of them. The sample shows around 78,000 clones, roughly 86% of them seen only once. The sequence derives from a woman aged 55-69 years with acute or convalescent COVID-19. The chain recombines TRBV5-4 with TRBJ2-5, with a possible D match to TRBD2 (6 bases). The sequenced sample was peripheral blood. The CDR3 spells CASSFNPLGGETQYF. DNA for the CDR3: TGTGCCAGCAGCTTCAACCCCTTGGGGGGAGAGACCCAGTACTTC.